Below are 26 T cell receptor beta chains sequenced from a single sample in a study of cytomegalovirus exposure and HLA in healthy donors (dated by TCRdb to the late 2010s). Receptors were amplified or captured by the immunoSEQ multiplex PCR assay. For the multiplex PCR, a mixture combining 60 forward primers for TCR Vbeta segments and 13 reverse primers for TCR Jbeta segments was used. TCRdb limited this immuneACCESS table to in-frame rearrangements with V and J called. A share of clones is missing; checked studies link under half to unresolved V genes, and the rest is unexplained. Within this sample are 130,000 or so clones, with approximately 74% of them counted one time only. The ten top clones hold under 8.5% of the sample. The source material was PBMCs. Source of these receptors: a male donor in good health and CMV-seronegative.

The chain is built from TRBV6-5 and TRBJ2-7; a weak D match, TRBD1 (5 bases). The CDR3 runs 15 residues. Germline values: CDR1 MNHEY, CDR2 SVGAGI. V gave up 0 bases and J gave up 5 bases, with 14 bases separating them. CDR3 in amino acids: CASSYSEGPGNEQYF. DNA of the CDR3: TGTGCCAGCAGTTACTCCGAAGGTCCAGGGAACGAGCAGTACTTC.

The rearrangement uses TRBV23-1 and TRBJ2-1; 11 bases are shared with TRBD1. TRBV23-1 is assigned to the ORF class and has an uncertain function. The CDR3 is 22 residues long. Trimming at V came to 6 bases and at J to 8 bases, leaving 30 bases not matched to a gene. DNA of the CDR3: TGCGCCAGCAGCCCATCCTTGCCCAAAGTAAATCACCGGGACAGGGGGGCCGATGAGCAGTTCTTC. This sequence encodes CASSPSLPKVNHRDRGADEQFF.

The rearrangement links TRBV30 to TRBJ1-2, with D perhaps matching TRBD1 (5 bases). The CDR3 extends over 15 amino acids. CDR1 is GTSNPN and CDR2 is SVGIG in the germline V gene (reference sequence). Between the trimmed V and J ends, which lost 1 base and 3 bases, there was a span of 15 bases. Written as DNA, the CDR3 is TGTGCCTGGAGTGCCGCTACGAAGGGGTACTATGGCTACACCTTC. It translates to CAWSAATKGYYGYTF.

The gene calls are TRBV15 and TRBJ1-3, with D possibly being TRBD1 (5 bases). CDR1 and CDR2 (germline): LNHNV, YYDKDF (reference sequence). The CDR3 covers 15 residues. V was pared by 2 bases and J by 0 bases, with 8 bases between. The CDR3 nucleotides read TGTGCCACCAGCAGACAGGGTTTCTCTGGAAACACCATATATTTT. This gives the protein CATSRQGFSGNTIYF.

About this clone itself: The junction differs from germline at one of its ends, possibly a read error. The same CDR3 also results from other DNA sequences found in this sample. The genes are TRBV7-2 and TRBJ1-2; 7 bases agree with TRBD1. Germline V gene lookup returns CDR1 SGHTA and CDR2 FQGNSA. This CDR3 contains 13 residues. Written as DNA, the CDR3 is TGTGCCAGCAGCTTAGACAGGGGAGATGGCTACACTTTC. Translation gives CASSLDRGDGYTF.

The genes are TRBV4-1 and TRBJ2-5; D call uncertain. The DNA end is a closer match to TRBJ2-7, so the J assignment may be wrong. In germline, CDR1 is MGHRA, CDR2 YSYEKL. This CDR3 contains 13 residues. The CDR3 spells CASSQDFYYEQYF. DNA for the CDR3: TGCGCCAGCAGCCAAGATTTCTACTACGAGCAGTACTTC.

The J gene is TRBJ2-1, the V gene TRBV11-2; D is possibly TRBD1 (6 bases). Trimming took 6 bases from V and 8 from J, leaving 14 bases between them. Germline CDR1 reads SGHAT; CDR2 reads FQNNGV. There are 13 residues in the CDR3. CDR3 nucleotides: TGTGCCAGCAGTGGGACAAGGGGAGATGAGCAGTTCTTC. Protein sequence: CASSGTRGDEQFF. Looking up the rest from reference TRBV11-2 and TRBJ2-1 gives the full variable domain: EAGVAQSPRYKIIEKRQSVAFWCNPISGHATLYWYQQILGQGPKLLIQFQNNGVVDDSQLPKDRFSAERLKGVDSTLKIQPAKLEDSAVYLCASSGTRGDEQFFGPGTRLTVL.

This clone was observed a few times. This chain connects TRBV6-5 to TRBJ2-1; the match to TRBD2 covers 9 bases. Germline V lookup: CDR1 MNHEY, CDR2 SVGAGI. The CDR3 covers 15 residues. V dropped 0 bases and J dropped 8; count of bases not matched to a gene: 5. CDR3 sequence (DNA): TGTGCCAGCAGTTACTCCGGGACTAGCCTTTATGAGCAGTTCTTC. This encodes CASSYSGTSLYEQFF.

The chain links TRBV7-8 to TRBJ2-1; D is ambiguous. V was shortened by 5 bases and J by 6 bases, with 14 bases between the two germline ends. The CDR3 contains 14 residues. Germline assignment: CDR1 SGHVS and CDR2 FQNEAQ. The CDR3 DNA reads as TGTGCCAGCAGCATTAATAGAATCCCCAATGAGCAGTTCTTC. This encodes CASSINRIPNEQFF.

This sequence joins TRBV6-1 and TRBJ2-7, with 11 bases matching TRBD1. This CDR3 has 15 residues. The V segment lost 6 bases and the J segment 2 bases; nucleotides outside the gene matches: 6. Germline assignment: CDR1 MNHNS and CDR2 SASEGT. This CDR3 reads CASREDRGLAYEQYF. The CDR3 DNA follows: TGTGCCAGCAGGGAGGACAGGGGGCTTGCCTACGAGCAGTACTTC.

This sequence joins TRBV9 and TRBJ2-7; weak D call: TRBD2 (6 bases). This CDR3 spans 15 amino acids. The V end was cut by 0 bases, the J end by 3 bases, with 13 bases between. Germline-derived CDR1 and CDR2 are SGDLS and YYNGEE. The CDR3 DNA is TGTGCCAGCAGCGTAGGAGGAGGGACCCACTACGAGCAGTACTTC. Its protein product is CASSVGGGTHYEQYF. The variable domain in full, with the rest retrieved from reference TRBV9 and TRBJ2-7, is DSGVTQTPKHLITATGQRVTLRCSPRSGDLSVYWYQQSLDQGLQFLIQYYNGEERAKGNILERFSAQQFPDLHSELNLSSLELGDSALYFCASSVGGGTHYEQYFGPGTRLTVT.

There are a few counts of this clone. This rearrangement joins TRBV28 to TRBJ2-5; the match to TRBD1 covers 9 bases. The junction had 5 bases not matched to a gene; V was cut back by 3 bases and J by 3 bases. The CDR3 sequence is 15 residues long. CDR1 and CDR2 from the germline V gene are MDHEN and SYDVKM. The CDR3 loop reads CASSLARTGEETQYF. DNA of the CDR3: TGTGCCAGCAGTTTGGCCCGGACAGGGGAAGAGACCCAGTACTTC.

J is TRBJ2-5 and V is TRBV7-2; 7 bases are shared with TRBD2. V lost 1 base to trimming and J lost 2 bases; unmatched junction nucleotides: 7. From germline, CDR1 is SGHTA and CDR2 FQGNSA. The CDR3 is 16 amino acids. This chain's CDR3 is CASSLGLTSAQETQYF. CDR3 nucleotides: TGTGCCAGCAGCTTAGGATTAACTAGCGCGCAAGAGACCCAGTACTTC.

This clone has just a few counts. The chain recombines TRBV7-6 with TRBJ2-7, with 11 bases identical to TRBD2. The V gene end was trimmed by 5 bases and the J gene end by 2 bases; junction bases not matched to a gene: 5. Germline loops: CDR1 SGHVS, CDR2 FNYEAQ. CDR3 length: 15 residues. The CDR3: CASSQGTSGPYEQYF. CDR3 coding DNA: TGTGCCAGCAGCCAAGGGACTAGCGGTCCCTACGAGCAGTACTTC.

This clone was seen a single time. The chain uses TRBV11-1 and TRBJ2-5, with a possible D match to TRBD2 (6 bases). The CDR3 is 12 amino acids. The germline gives CDR1 SGHAT, CDR2 FQDESV (reference sequence). Trimming took off 2 bases at V and 11 bases at J, with 12 bases between the two ends. The CDR3 loop reads CASSLQGEEQYF. In DNA form, the CDR3 reads TGTGCCAGCAGCTTACAAGGGGAGGAGCAGTACTTC.

This clone has more than one count but fewer than ten. The chain links TRBV11-2 to TRBJ2-5, with a tentative D call TRBD1 (6 bases). Trimming removed 5 bases from V and 3 bases from J, with 10 bases in between. This CDR3 has 13 residues. The germline V gene has CDR1 SGHAT and CDR2 FQNNGV. The DNA for the CDR3 is TGTGCCAGCAGCATCAGGGGCGAAGAGACCCAGTACTTC. Translated, it gives CASSIRGEETQYF.

In this sample, this clone turned up once. The chain combines TRBV5-6 with TRBJ1-5; 8 bases are shared with TRBD1. Germline V CDR1 and CDR2: SGHDT, YYEEEE. This CDR3 is 16 amino acids long. V shed 0 bases and J 2 bases; nucleotides not matched to a gene: 4. The chain's CDR3 is CASSLGAGGGNQPQHF. CDR3 bases: TGTGCCAGCAGCTTGGGGGCAGGGGGCGGCAATCAGCCCCAGCATTTT. The variable domain in full, with the rest retrieved from reference TRBV5-6 and TRBJ1-5, is DAGVTQSPTHLIKTRGQQVTLRCSPKSGHDTVSWYQQALGQGPQFIFQYYEEEERQRGNFPDRFSGHQFPNYSSELNVNALLLGDSALYLCASSLGAGGGNQPQHFGDGTRLSIL.

Details on this clone: Germline is not matched at one junction end, which may reflect a read error. This specimen includes other DNA sequences encoding the same CDR3. The chain recombines TRBV7-2 with TRBJ2-7, with a possible D match to TRBD2 (6 bases). The CDR3 loop spans 13 amino acids. In germline, CDR1 is SGHTA, CDR2 FQGNSA. The CDR3 sequence: CASSLLLAHEQYF. In DNA, the CDR3 is TGTGCCAGCAGCTTGCTACTAGCCCACGAGCAGTACTTT.

The chain links TRBV7-9 to TRBJ2-1; tentative D call: TRBD2 (7 bases). This CDR3 spans 17 amino acids. Germline assignment: CDR1 SEHNR and CDR2 FQNEAQ (reference sequence). Trimming removed 2 bases from V and 0 bases from J, with 14 bases in between. CDR3 sequence: CASSLWGGGASYNEQFF. For the CDR3, the DNA is TGTGCCAGCAGCTTATGGGGCGGGGGCGCCTCCTACAATGAGCAGTTCTTC.

This rearrangement joins TRBV5-1 to TRBJ2-2; 7 nucleotides match TRBD2. Trimming took 0 bases from V and 8 from J; bases not matched to a gene: 10. This CDR3 region has 16 residues. Germline V gene sequence: CDR1 SGHRS, CDR2 YFSETQ. The CDR3 protein is CASSLVLGGSIGELFF. CDR3 in DNA: TGCGCCAGCAGCTTGGTTCTTGGCGGGAGTATTGGGGAGCTGTTTTTT. The entire variable domain, with the rest obtained from reference TRBV5-1 and TRBJ2-2, is as follows: KAGVTQTPRYLIKTRGQQVTLSCSPISGHRSVSWYQQTPGQGLQFLFEYFSETQRNKGNFPGRFSGRQFSNSRSEMNVSTLELGDSALYLCASSLVLGGSIGELFFGEGSRLTVL.

V usage is TRBV12-5 and J usage is TRBJ2-3; 9 bases agree with TRBD1. The CDR3 spans 15 residues. CDR1 and CDR2 (germline): LGHNT, FRNRAP. Trimming took 1 base from V and 4 from J; bases not matched to a gene: 3. The CDR3 nucleotides read TGTGCTAGTGGTTTGGGCACAGGGGGCGCAGATACGCAGTATTTT. Encoded protein: CASGLGTGGADTQYF.

This clone was seen a few times. The rearrangement joins TRBV2 to TRBJ2-3, with a tentative D call TRBD2 (5 bases). Trimming took 7 bases from V and 3 from J, leaving 14 bases between them. This CDR3 is 14 amino acids long. Germline V gene data show CDR1 as SNHLY and CDR2 as FYNNEI. CDR3 DNA: TGTGCCAGCAAACCGGACGGCGGGACAGATACGCAGTATTTT. Its protein is CASKPDGGTDTQYF.

V and J are TRBV16 and TRBJ1-5, with D possibly being TRBD1 (6 bases). V shed 0 bases and J shed 2 bases, with 8 bases lying between them. The CDR3 extends over 15 amino acids. Germline V gene sequence: CDR1 KGHSY, CDR2 FQNENV. The DNA for the CDR3 is TGTGCCAGCAGCCAATCGGGGGCGGGCAATCAGCCCCAGCATTTT. This codes for CASSQSGAGNQPQHF.

The V call is TRBV5-1, the J call TRBJ2-5; 12 nucleotides line up with TRBD2. Trimming at V came to 3 bases and at J to 5 bases, leaving 20 bases not matched to a gene. The germline gives CDR1 SGHRS, CDR2 YFSETQ. CDR3 size: 20 residues. The CDR3 DNA reads as TGCGCCAGCAGCTCGTCACTATCCGGGACTAGCGGGCGCGGGGGGGAGACCCAGTACTTC. Protein sequence: CASSSSLSGTSGRGGETQYF.

The rearrangement uses TRBV27 and TRBJ2-3; 10 nucleotides line up with TRBD1. Germline lookup yields CDR1 MNHEY and CDR2 SMNVEV (reference sequence). V dropped 3 bases and J dropped 1; count of bases not matched to a gene: 4. The CDR3 totals 16 residues. The CDR3 bases are TGTGCCAGCAGTTTCCGGGACAGGGGCCGCACAGATACGCAGTATTTT. This translates into CASSFRDRGRTDTQYF.

This clone was picked up a small number of times. The CDR3 region is CAWRFSSSYEQYF. Written as DNA, the CDR3 is TGTGCCTGGAGATTTAGCTCTTCCTACGAGCAGTACTTC. This chain connects TRBV30 to TRBJ2-7, with D unresolved. The CDR3 loop spans 13 amino acids. Germline CDR1 reads GTSNPN; CDR2 reads SVGIG (reference sequence). V was shortened by 3 bases and J by 1 base, with 10 bases between the two germline ends.